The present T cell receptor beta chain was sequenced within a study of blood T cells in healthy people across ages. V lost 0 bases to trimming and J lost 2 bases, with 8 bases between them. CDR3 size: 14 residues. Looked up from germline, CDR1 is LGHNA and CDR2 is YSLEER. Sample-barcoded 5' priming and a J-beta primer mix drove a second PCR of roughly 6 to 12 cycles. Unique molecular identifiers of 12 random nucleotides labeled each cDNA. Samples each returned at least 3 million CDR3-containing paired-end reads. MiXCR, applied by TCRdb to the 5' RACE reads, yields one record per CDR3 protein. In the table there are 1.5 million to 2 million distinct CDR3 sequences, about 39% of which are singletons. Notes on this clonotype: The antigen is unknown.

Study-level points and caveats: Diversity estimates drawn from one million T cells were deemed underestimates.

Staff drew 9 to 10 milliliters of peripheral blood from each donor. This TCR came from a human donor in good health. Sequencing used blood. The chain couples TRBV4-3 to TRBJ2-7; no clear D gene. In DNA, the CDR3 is TGCGCCAGCAGCCAAGATAGCAGAACCTACGAGCAGTACTTC. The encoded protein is CASSQDSRTYEQYF.